The entry below gives a single TCR beta chain sequence along with its context. This specimen belongs to a study of blood T cell repertoires in COVID-19. Across the study: T cells, B-cell-depleted T cells, or PBMCs supplied cDNA or gDNA.

Sequenced by immunoSEQ multiplex PCR; TCRdb stores in-frame clones only, minus some. Of roughly 280,000 clones listed, about 87% are singletons. The receptor was isolated from a woman aged 30 to 39 with acute COVID-19. Sample: PBMCs or T cells enriched from blood (not recorded which).

This chain's CDR3 is CASSPTSSPGTDTQYF. In DNA, the CDR3 is TGTGCCAGCAGTCCGACTAGCTCCCCAGGCACAGATACGCAGTATTTT. The chain couples TRBV27 to TRBJ2-3, with TRBD2 matching 7 bases. Per the germline V gene, CDR1 is MNHEY and CDR2 is SMNVEV (reference sequence). This CDR3 region has 16 residues. J gave up 1 base and V 5 bases, and 9 bases lay outside the gene matches.